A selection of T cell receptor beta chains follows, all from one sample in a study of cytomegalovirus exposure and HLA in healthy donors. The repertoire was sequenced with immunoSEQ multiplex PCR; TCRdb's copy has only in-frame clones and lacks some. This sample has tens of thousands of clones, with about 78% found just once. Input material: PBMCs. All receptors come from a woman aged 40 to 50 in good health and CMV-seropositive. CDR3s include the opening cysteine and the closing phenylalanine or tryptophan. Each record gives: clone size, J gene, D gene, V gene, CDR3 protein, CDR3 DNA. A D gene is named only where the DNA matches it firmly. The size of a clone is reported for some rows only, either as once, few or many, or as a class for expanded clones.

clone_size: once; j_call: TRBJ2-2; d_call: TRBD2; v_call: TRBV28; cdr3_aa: CASINSGGRTGELFF; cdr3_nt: TGTGCCAGCATCAATAGCGGGGGGCGGACCGGGGAGCTGTTTTTT
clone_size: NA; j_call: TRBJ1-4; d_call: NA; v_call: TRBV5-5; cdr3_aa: CASSPGASPTNEKLFF; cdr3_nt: TGTGCCAGCAGCCCTGGGGCCAGCCCAACTAATGAAAAACTGTTTTTT
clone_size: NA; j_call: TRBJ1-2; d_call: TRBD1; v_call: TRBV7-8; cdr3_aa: CASRRDTGGYGYTF; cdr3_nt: TGTGCCAGCAGAAGAGATACAGGGGGCTATGGCTACACCTTC
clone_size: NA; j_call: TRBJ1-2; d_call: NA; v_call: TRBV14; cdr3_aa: CASSPFPQGNNYGYTF; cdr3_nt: TGTGCCAGCAGCCCCTTCCCACAGGGCAATAACTATGGCTACACCTTC
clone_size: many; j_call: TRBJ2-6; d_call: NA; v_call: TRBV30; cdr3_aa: CAWGRGRGSGANVLTF; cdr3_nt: TGTGCCTGGGGGCGGGGAAGAGGATCTGGGGCCAACGTCCTGACTTTC
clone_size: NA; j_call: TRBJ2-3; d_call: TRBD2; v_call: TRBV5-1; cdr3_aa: CASSAAAGGLKDTQYF; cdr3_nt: TGCGCCAGCAGCGCAGCAGCGGGGGGGCTCAAAGATACGCAGTATTTT
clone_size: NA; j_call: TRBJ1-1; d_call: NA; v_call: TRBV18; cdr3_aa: CASSPPATEAFF; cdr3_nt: TGTGCCAGCTCACCACCGGCAACTGAAGCTTTCTTT
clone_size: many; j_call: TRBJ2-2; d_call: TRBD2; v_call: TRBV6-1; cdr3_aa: CASRTGTSGTGELFF; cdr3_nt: TGTGCCAGCAGGACCGGGACTAGTGGCACCGGGGAGCTGTTTTTT
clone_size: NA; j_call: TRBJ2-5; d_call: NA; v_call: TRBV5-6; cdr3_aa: CASSPPETTRGWQETQYF; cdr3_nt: TGTGCCAGCAGCCCCCCGGAGACCACCCGGGGTTGGCAAGAGACCCAGTACTTC
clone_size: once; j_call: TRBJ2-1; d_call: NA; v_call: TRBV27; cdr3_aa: CVTAGASMGNEQFF; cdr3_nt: TGTGTTACCGCGGGGGCTAGCATGGGGAATGAGCAGTTCTTC
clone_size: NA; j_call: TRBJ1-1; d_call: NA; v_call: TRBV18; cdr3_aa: CASSQQANTEAFF; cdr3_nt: TGTGCCAGCTCTCAGCAGGCGAACACTGAAGCTTTCTTT
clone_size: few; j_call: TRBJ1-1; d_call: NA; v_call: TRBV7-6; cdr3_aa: CASSPAGNTEAFF; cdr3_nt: TGTGCCAGCAGCCCCGCGGGGAACACTGAAGCTTTCTTT
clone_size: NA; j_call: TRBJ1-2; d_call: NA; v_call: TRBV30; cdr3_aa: CAWSVGGRLRGYTF; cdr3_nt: TGTGCCTGGAGTGTGGGGGGGCGGTTGCGTGGCTACACCTTC
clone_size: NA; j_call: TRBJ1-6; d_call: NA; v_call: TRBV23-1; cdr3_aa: CANFEAGSPLHF; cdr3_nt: TGCGCCAACTTCGAGGCTGGTTCACCCCTCCACTTT